These T cell receptor beta chains were read from a single sample in a study of beta chain features in type 1 diabetes. Method: immunoSEQ multiplex PCR; TCRdb's copy keeps in-frame clones and lacks some. Found here are about 150,000 clones, about 9.3% of them singletons; the top ten hold 0.45% to 0.6%. The sequencing input was central memory CD4+ T cells from blood. The receptors derive from a man aged 25-45 years with type 1 diabetes. CDR3s include the opening cysteine and the closing phenylalanine or tryptophan. A D gene is named only where the DNA matches it firmly. Size is stated for part of the rows, as once, few or many counts, or as a class when the clone is expanded.

J gene,clone size,D gene,V gene,CDR3 DNA,CDR3 protein
TRBJ2-1,NA,NA,TRBV6-5,TGTGCCAGCAGTAAGGGGCGTGAGCAGTTCTTC,CASSKGREQFF
TRBJ1-1,few,NA,TRBV2,TGTGCCAGCGAGATAGGGGTAGGAACTGAAGCTTTCTTT,CASEIGVGTEAFF
TRBJ2-1,NA,TRBD2,TRBV28,TGTGCCAGCAGACTTCCAAATAGCGGGTCGGGCAATGAGCAGTTCTTC,CASRLPNSGSGNEQFF
TRBJ2-5,NA,NA,TRBV14,TGTGCCAGCAGCCCCTTGGGGGCGCTGGGAGAGACCCAGTACTTC,CASSPLGALGETQYF
TRBJ1-2,few,NA,TRBV18,TGTGCCAGCTCACGCCCGGACAGTAACTATGGCTACACCTTC,CASSRPDSNYGYTF
TRBJ1-1,NA,NA,TRBV5-4,TGTGCCAGCAGCATGGACAGGAACACTGAAGCTTTCTTT,CASSMDRNTEAFF
TRBJ2-5,NA,NA,TRBV2,TGTGCCAGCAGTTTGAGGCGGCAGCAAGAGACCCAGTACTTC,CASSLRRQQETQYF
TRBJ1-2,NA,NA,TRBV6-6,TGTGCCAGCAGTTACACATCGGGTAACTATGGCTACACCTTC,CASSYTSGNYGYTF
TRBJ1-2,few,NA,TRBV7-9,TGTGCCAGCAGCTTATCAAACAGGGTGGATGGCTACACCTTC,CASSLSNRVDGYTF
TRBJ1-5,NA,NA,TRBV7-3,TGTGCCAGCAGCTTCGGACGGGGTCAGCCCCAGCATTTT,CASSFGRGQPQHF
TRBJ2-6,few,NA,TRBV7-8,TGTGCCAGCACCCCTTCGGGGGGCGCTGGGGCCAACGTCCTGACTTTC,CASTPSGGAGANVLTF
TRBJ2-3,NA,TRBD2,TRBV2,TGTGCCAGCAGTGTCGAGCGGGAGGGTACAGATACGCAGTATTTT,CASSVEREGTDTQYF
TRBJ2-7,few,NA,TRBV5-1,TGCGCCAGCAGCCCCGGTCCAGGGGAGACCTACGAGCAGTACTTC,CASSPGPGETYEQYF
TRBJ2-1,few,NA,TRBV28,TGTGCCAGCAGTTTTTGGAGATCGAGTGGGCAGTTCTTC,CASSFWRSSGQFF
TRBJ2-3,NA,NA,TRBV28,TGTGCCAGCACCTCACCCAGCGGAAGCACAGATACGCAGTATTTT,CASTSPSGSTDTQYF
TRBJ1-1,few,NA,TRBV7-2,TGTGCCAGCAGCTTAGTAACGGGCACTGAAGCTTTCTTT,CASSLVTGTEAFF
TRBJ2-7,NA,NA,TRBV10-3,TGTGCCATCGGAGGGACAGTCTACGAGCAGTACTTC,CAIGGTVYEQYF
TRBJ2-1,NA,TRBD2,TRBV15,TGTGCCACCAGCGGGGGGGGGAGTCGGAATGAGCAGTTCTTC,CATSGGGSRNEQFF
TRBJ2-7,few,NA,TRBV9,TGTGCCAGCAGCGTAGATTCTTACCGGGGGGAGCAGTACTTC,CASSVDSYRGEQYF
TRBJ2-1,few,NA,TRBV12-5,TGTGCTAGTGGCAACCCAAACGGCAATGAGCAGTTCTTC,CASGNPNGNEQFF
TRBJ2-1,NA,TRBD1,TRBV10-3,TGTGCCATCAGCCGGGACAGGGGGCATGAGCAGTTCTTC,CAISRDRGHEQFF
TRBJ2-7,NA,TRBD2,TRBV6-6,TGTGCCAGCAGCCCGGGACTAGCGGACTCCTACGAGCAGTACTTC,CASSPGLADSYEQYF
TRBJ1-5,few,NA,TRBV2,TGTGCCAGCATCCGGGATAGCAATCAGCCCCAGCATTTT,CASIRDSNQPQHF
TRBJ2-7,few,NA,TRBV29-1,TGCAGCGTTGAAGCGGGGGTAGACTACGAGCAGTACTTC,CSVEAGVDYEQYF
TRBJ2-1,few,NA,TRBV7-7,TGTGCCAGCAGCTTAGCGGGAGGCAATGAGCAGTTCTTC,CASSLAGGNEQFF
TRBJ1-2,few,NA,TRBV7-2,TGTGCCAGCAGCCGCCCAGGGTCAGCTAACTATGGCTACACCTTC,CASSRPGSANYGYTF
TRBJ1-5,NA,NA,TRBV30,TGTGCCTGGAGTCGAGCAGGGCACCAGCCCCAGCATTTT,CAWSRAGHQPQHF
TRBJ2-5,few,TRBD1,TRBV7-9,TGTGCCAGCAGCTTAAACAGGGGAGACCAAGAGACCCAGTACTTC,CASSLNRGDQETQYF
TRBJ1-2,few,NA,TRBV11-1,TGTGCCAGCAGCCCCGGGAACGCGGGATATGGCTACACCTTC,CASSPGNAGYGYTF
TRBJ2-1,NA,TRBD2,TRBV7-2,TGTGCCAGCAGCAGAGGGACTAGGTTGAGTGAGCAGTTCTTC,CASSRGTRLSEQFF
TRBJ1-5,few,NA,TRBV12-5,TGTGCTAGTGGTTTAGGGGTTAGCAATCAGCCCCAGCATTTT,CASGLGVSNQPQHF
TRBJ1-1,few,TRBD1,TRBV29-1,TGCAGCGTCGAACAACAGGGGAGGACTGAAGCTTTCTTT,CSVEQQGRTEAFF
TRBJ2-1,few,NA,TRBV5-4,TGTGCCAGCAGCCCAATCCCTCTAGGGAGGTTCGATGAGCAGTTCTTC,CASSPIPLGRFDEQFF
TRBJ2-5,NA,TRBD2,TRBV7-2,TGTGCCAGCACCCGCGGGGCGCGGGAGACAGAGACCCAGTACTTC,CASTRGARETETQYF
TRBJ2-3,few,TRBD1,TRBV18,TGTGCCAGCTCGACCGGGACAGAACCTTCAAGTACGCAGTATTTT,CASSTGTEPSSTQYF
TRBJ2-3,NA,TRBD2,TRBV28,TGTGCCAGCAGTCCCCCCCGTAGTAGCGGGAGTCAAGATACGCAGTATTTT,CASSPPRSSGSQDTQYF
TRBJ2-3,few,TRBD2,TRBV28,TGTGCCAGCAGTTCCCCTAGCGGGGGGACAGATACGCAGTATTTT,CASSSPSGGTDTQYF
TRBJ2-3,few,NA,TRBV10-3,TGTGCCATCGGGGCCGCCGCAGATACGCAGTATTTT,CAIGAAADTQYF
TRBJ1-1,NA,TRBD1,TRBV2,TGTGCCACTGTCGACAGGGCCCGTCGAACTTTCTTT,CATVDRARRTFF
TRBJ2-1,NA,TRBD2,TRBV15,TGTGCCACCAGCCGGACTAGCGGGGGGTACAATGAGCAGTTCTTC,CATSRTSGGYNEQFF
TRBJ2-2,NA,NA,TRBV6-5,TGTGCCAGCAGTTACCGCGGGACCCCTGAAGGGGAGCTGTTTTTT,CASSYRGTPEGELFF
TRBJ2-1,NA,TRBD2,TRBV5-1,TGCGCCAGCAGCTTGGCGCTTGCGGGAGATAAGGGTGAGCAGTTCTTC,CASSLALAGDKGEQFF
TRBJ1-5,NA,TRBD1,TRBV5-6,TGTGCCAGCAGCTCGCAGGGGGCGTGGAATCAGCCCCAGCATTTT,CASSSQGAWNQPQHF
TRBJ2-3,few,TRBD2,TRBV5-1,TGCGCCAGCAGCTCCCTAGCGGGAGTAGATACGCAGTATTTT,CASSSLAGVDTQYF
TRBJ2-7,NA,TRBD1,TRBV18,TGTGCCAGCTCACTGGGACAGGGGACCTACGAGCAGTACTTC,CASSLGQGTYEQYF
TRBJ2-3,few,TRBD2,TRBV27,TGTGCCAGCAGTTTCGGGGGGACGCCAGATACGCAGTATTTT,CASSFGGTPDTQYF
TRBJ1-4,NA,NA,TRBV18,TGTGCCAGCTCACCAAATCGTGCAACTAATGAAAAACTGTTTTTT,CASSPNRATNEKLFF
TRBJ2-1,NA,TRBD2,TRBV2,TGTGCCAGCAGTGAAGTAGTCAGCGGGAAGGGCAATGAGCAGTTCTTC,CASSEVVSGKGNEQFF
TRBJ1-5,few,NA,TRBV6-6,TGTGCCAGCTTTCTTAATAGCAATCAGCCCCAGCATTTT,CASFLNSNQPQHF
TRBJ2-7,few,TRBD1,TRBV5-6,TGTGCCAGCAGCTTGGCTGCGGAGACAGGGTCCTACGAGCAGTACTTC,CASSLAAETGSYEQYF
TRBJ2-1,few,NA,TRBV19,TGTGCCAGTAATCGGGACAACAATGAGCAGTTCTTC,CASNRDNNEQFF